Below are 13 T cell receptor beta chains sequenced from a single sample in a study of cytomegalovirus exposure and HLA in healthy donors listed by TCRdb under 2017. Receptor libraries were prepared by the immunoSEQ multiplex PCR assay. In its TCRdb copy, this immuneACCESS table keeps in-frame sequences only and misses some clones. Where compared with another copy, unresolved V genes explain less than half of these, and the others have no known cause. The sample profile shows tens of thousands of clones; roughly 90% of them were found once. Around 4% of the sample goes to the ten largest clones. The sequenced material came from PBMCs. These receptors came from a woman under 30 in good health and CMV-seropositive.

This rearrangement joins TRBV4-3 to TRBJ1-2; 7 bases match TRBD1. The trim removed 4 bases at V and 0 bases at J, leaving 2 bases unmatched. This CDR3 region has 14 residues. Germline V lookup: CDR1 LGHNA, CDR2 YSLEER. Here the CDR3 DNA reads TGCGCCAGCAGCCGGGGACAGACTAACTATGGCTACACCTTC. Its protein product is CASSRGQTNYGYTF.

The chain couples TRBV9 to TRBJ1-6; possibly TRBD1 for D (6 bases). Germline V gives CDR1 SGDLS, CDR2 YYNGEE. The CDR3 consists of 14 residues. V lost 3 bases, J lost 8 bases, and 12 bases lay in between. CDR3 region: CASSGVPGDSPLHF. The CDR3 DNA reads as TGTGCCAGCAGCGGAGTTCCAGGGGATTCACCCCTCCACTTT. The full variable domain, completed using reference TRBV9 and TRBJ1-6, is DSGVTQTPKHLITATGQRVTLRCSPRSGDLSVYWYQQSLDQGLQFLIQYYNGEERAKGNILERFSAQQFPDLHSELNLSSLELGDSALYFCASSGVPGDSPLHFGNGTRLTVT.

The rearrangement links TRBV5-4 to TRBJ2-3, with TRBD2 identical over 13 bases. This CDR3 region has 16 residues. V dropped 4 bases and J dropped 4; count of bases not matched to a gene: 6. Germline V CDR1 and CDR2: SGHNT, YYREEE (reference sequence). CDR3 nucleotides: TGTGCCAGCAGCGGGACTAGCGGGGTTAAATCAGATACGCAGTATTTT. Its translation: CASSGTSGVKSDTQYF.

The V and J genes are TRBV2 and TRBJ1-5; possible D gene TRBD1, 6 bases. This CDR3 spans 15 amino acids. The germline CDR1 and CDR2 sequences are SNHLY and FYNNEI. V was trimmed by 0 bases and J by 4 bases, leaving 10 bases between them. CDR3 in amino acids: CASSEAGAGNQPQHF. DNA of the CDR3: TGTGCCAGCAGTGAAGCGGGGGCAGGAAATCAGCCCCAGCATTTT.

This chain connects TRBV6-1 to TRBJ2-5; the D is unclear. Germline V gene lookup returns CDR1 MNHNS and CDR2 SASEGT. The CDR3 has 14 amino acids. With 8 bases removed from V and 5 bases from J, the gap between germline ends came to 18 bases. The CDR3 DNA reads TGTGCCAGCTCATTCGACCTAGAAGCTGAGACCCAGTACTTC. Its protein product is CASSFDLEAETQYF.

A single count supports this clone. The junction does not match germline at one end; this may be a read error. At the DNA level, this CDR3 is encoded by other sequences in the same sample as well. CDR3 residues: CASKRTANTGELFF. CDR3 coding DNA: TGTGCCAGCAAGCGGACAGCGAACACCGGGGAGCTGTTCTTT. The genes are TRBV9 and TRBJ2-2, with a possible D match to TRBD1 (6 bases). CDR3 length equals 14 residues. From germline, CDR1 is SGDLS and CDR2 YYNGEE.

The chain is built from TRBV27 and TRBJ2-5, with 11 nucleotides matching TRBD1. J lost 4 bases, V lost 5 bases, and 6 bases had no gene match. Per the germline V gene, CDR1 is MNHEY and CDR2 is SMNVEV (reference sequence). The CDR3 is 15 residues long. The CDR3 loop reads CASSPWTGGAETQYF. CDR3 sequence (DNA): TGTGCCAGCAGTCCGTGGACAGGGGGCGCAGAGACCCAGTACTTC.

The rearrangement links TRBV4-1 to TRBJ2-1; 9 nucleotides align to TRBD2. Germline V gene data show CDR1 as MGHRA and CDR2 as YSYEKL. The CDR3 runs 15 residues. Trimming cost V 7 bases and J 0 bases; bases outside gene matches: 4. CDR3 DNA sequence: TGCGCCAGCACCCTAGCGGGGTCCTCCTACAATGAGCAGTTCTTC. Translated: CASTLAGSSYNEQFF.

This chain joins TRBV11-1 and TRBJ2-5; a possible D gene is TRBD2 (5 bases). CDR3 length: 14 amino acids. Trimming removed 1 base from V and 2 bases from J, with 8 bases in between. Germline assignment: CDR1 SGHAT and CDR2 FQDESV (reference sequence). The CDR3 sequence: CASSLGTRQETQYF. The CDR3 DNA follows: TGTGCCAGCAGCTTAGGGACTCGTCAAGAGACCCAGTACTTC.

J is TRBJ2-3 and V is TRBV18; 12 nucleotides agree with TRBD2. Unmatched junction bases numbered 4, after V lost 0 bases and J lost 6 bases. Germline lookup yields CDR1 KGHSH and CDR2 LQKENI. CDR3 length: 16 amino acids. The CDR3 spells CASSPPASGGGDTQYF. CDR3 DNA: TGTGCCAGCTCACCACCGGCTAGCGGGGGGGGCGATACGCAGTATTTT. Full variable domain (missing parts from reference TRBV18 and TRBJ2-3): NAGVMQNPRHLVRRRGQEARLRCSPMKGHSHVYWYRQLPEEGLKFMVYLQKENIIDESGMPKERFSAEFPKEGPSILRIQQVVRGDSAAYFCASSPPASGGGDTQYFGPGTRLTVL.

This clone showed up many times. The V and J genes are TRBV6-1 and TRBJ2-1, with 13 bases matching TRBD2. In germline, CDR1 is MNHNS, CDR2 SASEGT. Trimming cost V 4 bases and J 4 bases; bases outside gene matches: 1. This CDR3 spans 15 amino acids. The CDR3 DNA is TGTGCCAGCAGTGGGACTAGCGGGAGTTACAATGAGCAGTTCTTC. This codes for CASSGTSGSYNEQFF.

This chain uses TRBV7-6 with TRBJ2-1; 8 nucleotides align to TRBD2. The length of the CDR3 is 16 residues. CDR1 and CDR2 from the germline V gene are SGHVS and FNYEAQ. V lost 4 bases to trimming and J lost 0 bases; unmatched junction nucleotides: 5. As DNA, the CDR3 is TGTGCCAGCAGCTATGGGACTAGTGCCTCCTACAATGAGCAGTTCTTC. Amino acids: CASSYGTSASYNEQFF. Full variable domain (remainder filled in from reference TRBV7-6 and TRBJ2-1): GAGVSQSPRYKVTKRGQDVALRCDPISGHVSLYWYRQALGQGPEFLTYFNYEAQQDKSGLPNDRFSAERPEGSISTLTIQRTEQRDSAMYRCASSYGTSASYNEQFFGPGTRLTVL.

The CDR3 is CASSLKGDGGYTF. For the CDR3, the DNA is TGTGCCAGCAGTTTGAAGGGAGACGGGGGCTACACCTTC. This chain uses TRBV28 with TRBJ1-2; D call uncertain. CDR3 length: 13 amino acids. Germline CDR1 and CDR2: MDHEN and SYDVKM. Trimming shortened V by 3 bases and J by 8 bases, and 13 bases separated the two germline ends.